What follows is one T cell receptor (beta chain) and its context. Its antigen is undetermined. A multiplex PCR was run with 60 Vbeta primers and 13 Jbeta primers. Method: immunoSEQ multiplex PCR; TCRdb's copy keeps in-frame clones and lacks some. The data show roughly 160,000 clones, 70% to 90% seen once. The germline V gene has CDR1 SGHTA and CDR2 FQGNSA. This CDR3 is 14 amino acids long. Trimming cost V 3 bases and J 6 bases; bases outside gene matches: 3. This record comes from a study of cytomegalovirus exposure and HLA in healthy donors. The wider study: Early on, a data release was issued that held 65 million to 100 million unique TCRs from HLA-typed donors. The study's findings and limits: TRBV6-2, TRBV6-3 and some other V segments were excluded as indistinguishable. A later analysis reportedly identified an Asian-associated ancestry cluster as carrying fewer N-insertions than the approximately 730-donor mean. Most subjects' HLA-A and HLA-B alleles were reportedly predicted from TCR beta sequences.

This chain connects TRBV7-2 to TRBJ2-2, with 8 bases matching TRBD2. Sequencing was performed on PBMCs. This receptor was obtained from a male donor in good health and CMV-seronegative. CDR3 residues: CASSLNSGAGELFF. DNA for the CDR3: TGTGCCAGCAGCTTGAATAGCGGGGCCGGGGAGCTGTTTTTT.